Presented here are 20 T cell receptor beta chains from one specimen sequenced in a study of glioma-infiltrating T cells after dendritic cell vaccination. Sequencing used immunoSEQ multiplex PCR; TCRdb keeps in-frame clones, though not all of them. The table has about 87,000 clones, 70% to 90% seen once. Here the sequenced sample was blood, taken before dendritic cell vaccination. These receptors were obtained from a human donor with glioblastoma.

V and J are TRBV30 and TRBJ2-5; perhaps TRBD1 as D (5 bases). V was shortened by 4 bases and J by 2 bases, with 14 bases between the two germline ends. Germline-derived CDR1 and CDR2 are GTSNPN and SVGIG (reference sequence). This CDR3 is 14 amino acids long. The DNA of the CDR3 is TGTGCCTGGAATGACAGAAGGATTCAAGAGACCCAGTACTTC. Encoded protein: CAWNDRRIQETQYF.

The J gene is TRBJ2-1, the V gene TRBV2; TRBD2 aligns across 9 bases. This CDR3 is 16 amino acids long. The J segment lost 4 bases and the V segment lost 7 bases, leaving 11 bases of the junction unmatched. Germline V gives CDR1 SNHLY, CDR2 FYNNEI. CDR3 sequence: CASTPGWTSVYNEQFF. The CDR3 nucleotides are TGTGCCAGCACCCCCGGGTGGACTAGCGTTTACAATGAGCAGTTCTTC.

The chain joins TRBV10-3 to TRBJ2-3; 10 positions agree with TRBD2. The CDR3 is made up of 15 amino acids. V dropped 10 bases and J dropped 1; count of bases not matched to a gene: 8. Germline CDR1 is ENHRY and CDR2 is SYGVKD. For the CDR3, the DNA is TGTGCCACCAGCCCCGGGACTAGCGGCACAGATACGCAGTATTTT. Translated, it gives CATSPGTSGTDTQYF.

The chain uses TRBV5-4 and TRBJ2-1, with a possible D match to TRBD2 (6 bases). There are 16 residues in the CDR3. Germline V CDR1 and CDR2: SGHNT, YYREEE (reference sequence). V lost 0 bases and J 0 bases, leaving 10 bases between the germline ends. The CDR3 nucleotides read TGTGCCAGCAGCTTGGCCGGGAGCGGCTCCTACAATGAGCAGTTCTTC. This sequence encodes CASSLAGSGSYNEQFF. Full variable domain (rest looked up from reference TRBV5-4 and TRBJ2-1): ETGVTQSPTHLIKTRGQQVTLRCSSQSGHNTVSWYQQALGQGPQFIFQYYREEENGRGNFPPRFSGLQFPNYSSELNVNALELDDSALYLCASSLAGSGSYNEQFFGPGTRLTVL.

This chain connects TRBV30 to TRBJ2-5, with D perhaps TRBD1 (6 bases). Germline CDR1 reads GTSNPN; CDR2 reads SVGIG (reference sequence). V was clipped by 5 bases and J by 4 bases, with 20 bases between them. This CDR3 comprises 15 residues. The CDR3 nucleotides read TGTGCCTGGGGGGGCGGGCCCCTCAGTGGAGAGACCCAGTACTTC. Amino acid sequence: CAWGGGPLSGETQYF.

This clone was recorded only once. This sequence joins TRBV6-5 and TRBJ1-1; D not certain. CDR1 is MNHEY and CDR2 is SVGAGI in the germline V gene. The CDR3 has 15 residues. V dropped 2 bases and J dropped 3 bases, with 13 bases sitting between them. CDR3 DNA: TGTGCCAGCAGTTACGGTCTTGCGGTGTACACTGAAGCTTTCTTT. Translated: CASSYGLAVYTEAFF.

The chain uses TRBV29-1 and TRBJ1-1; 8 bases match TRBD1. The CDR3 length is 13 residues. After removal of 4 bases from V and 2 bases from J, the junction contained 3 bases not matched to a gene. The V gene's germline CDR1 is SQVTM and CDR2 ANQGSEA. The chain's CDR3 is CSVGQGSNTEAFF. The CDR3 bases are TGCAGCGTTGGACAGGGGTCTAACACTGAAGCTTTCTTT.

The CDR3 loop reads CAWSTGQSSGNTIYF. In DNA form, the CDR3 reads TGTGCCTGGAGCACAGGACAGAGCTCTGGAAACACCATATATTTT. The rearrangement uses TRBV30 and TRBJ1-3; D is possibly TRBD1 (6 bases). The V end was cut by 3 bases, the J end by 0 bases, with 12 bases between. Germline values: CDR1 GTSNPN, CDR2 SVGIG (reference sequence). The CDR3 length is 15 residues.

The genes are TRBV9 and TRBJ1-2; 7 bases are a match to TRBD1. The CDR3 extends over 16 amino acids. Germline CDR1 is SGDLS and CDR2 is YYNGEE. With 3 bases clipped from V and 3 bases from J, the junction kept 11 bases outside the gene matches. DNA for the CDR3: TGTGCCAGCAGCGATGACAGGGCCGGGGTGGACTATGGCTACACCTTC. Translation gives CASSDDRAGVDYGYTF.

This clone appeared a few times. The gene calls are TRBV30 and TRBJ2-3; TRBD2 matches 8 bases. The CDR3 runs 15 residues. Germline loops: CDR1 GTSNPN, CDR2 SVGIG (reference sequence). Germline trimming cut 5 bases from V and 3 bases from J; bases unmatched to any gene: 10. The CDR3 DNA reads as TGTGCCTGGGAGGGGGGAGCGGGGGTTACAGATACGCAGTATTTT. Its protein product is CAWEGGAGVTDTQYF.

The chain combines TRBV10-3 with TRBJ2-7, with 10 nucleotides matching TRBD1. V lost 4 bases, J lost 2 bases, and 2 bases stayed unmatched. CDR1 is ENHRY and CDR2 is SYGVKD in the germline V gene. The CDR3 loop spans 14 amino acids. CDR3 sequence: CAISGTGGTYEQYF. CDR3 nucleotide sequence: TGTGCCATCAGTGGGACAGGGGGGACCTACGAGCAGTACTTC.

CDR3 bases: TGTGCCAGCAGGGCGGGCGAGACCCAGTACTTC. This codes for CASRAGETQYF. This chain links TRBV7-9 with TRBJ2-5, with D perhaps TRBD2 (5 bases). The CDR3 is 11 amino acids. Germline V gene sequence: CDR1 SEHNR, CDR2 FQNEAQ (reference sequence). V was shortened by 6 bases and J by 5 bases, with 7 bases between the two germline ends. Based on the CDR3 plus reference TRBV7-9 and TRBJ2-5, the full variable domain is DTGVSQNPRHKITKRGQNVTFRCDPISEHNRLYWYRQTLGQGPEFLTYFQNEAQLEKSRLLSDRFSAERPKGSFSTLEIQRTEQGDSAMYLCASRAGETQYFGPGTRLLVL.

This clone was observed a handful of times. The chain recombines TRBV6-6 with TRBJ1-2; the D gene is possibly TRBD1 (5 bases). CDR3 length: 14 residues. CDR1 and CDR2 (germline): MNHNY, SVGAGI (reference sequence). V lost 4 bases and J 5 bases, leaving 14 bases between the germline ends. CDR3 residues: CASSSARELYGYTF. CDR3 in DNA: TGTGCCAGCAGTTCCGCCAGGGAACTGTATGGCTACACCTTC.

CDR3 residues: CASSVLQQGSGYTF. Written as DNA, the CDR3 is TGTGCCAGTAGTGTACTTCAACAGGGGTCGGGCTACACCTTC. The chain recombines TRBV19 with TRBJ1-2; 7 bases align to TRBD1. Germline V gene lookup returns CDR1 LNHDA and CDR2 SQIVND (reference sequence). The CDR3 length is 14 residues. The V gene end was trimmed by 5 bases and the J gene end by 8 bases; junction bases not matched to a gene: 11. The full variable domain, rest sourced from reference TRBV19 and TRBJ1-2, is DGGITQSPKYLFRKEGQNVTLSCEQNLNHDAMYWYRQDPGQGLRLIYYSQIVNDFQKGDIAEGYSVSREKKESFPLTVTSAQKNPTAFYLCASSVLQQGSGYTFGSGTRLTVV.

The genes are TRBV30 and TRBJ1-2; 10 bases line up with TRBD1. The V and J ends lost 4 bases and 3 bases, in that order; junction bases with no gene match: 8. CDR3 size: 15 residues. Germline V gives CDR1 GTSNPN, CDR2 SVGIG (reference sequence). For the CDR3, the DNA is TGTGCCTGGACCCCGGGACAGGGGAAGTACTATGGCTACACCTTC. Translating it yields CAWTPGQGKYYGYTF. Based on the CDR3 plus reference TRBV30 and TRBJ1-2, the full variable domain is SQTIHQWPATLVQPVGSPLSLECTVEGTSNPNLYWYRQAAGRGLQLLFYSVGIGQISSEVPQNLSASRPQDRQFILSSKKLLLSDSGFYLCAWTPGQGKYYGYTFGSGTRLTVV.

The chain combines TRBV7-8 with TRBJ1-1; D is perhaps TRBD1 (6 bases). The CDR3 loop spans 15 amino acids. In germline, CDR1 is SGHVS, CDR2 FQNEAQ. Between the trimmed V and J ends, which lost 7 bases and 1 base, there was a span of 16 bases. CDR3 sequence: CASNLSGGKNTEAFF. The CDR3 nucleotides are TGTGCCAGCAATCTCTCGGGGGGCAAGAACACTGAAGCTTTCTTT.

The genes are TRBV7-3 and TRBJ1-2; the D gene is possibly TRBD1 (5 bases). The CDR3 totals 15 residues. V was trimmed by 5 bases and J by 7 bases, leaving 20 bases between them. Looked up from germline, CDR1 is SGHTA and CDR2 is FQGTGA. The CDR3 DNA sequence: TGTGCCAGCAGCCCTACCCGAGGCAGGGTGAGTGGCTACACCTTC. Amino acid sequence: CASSPTRGRVSGYTF.

CDR3 in amino acids: CASSTVDRGQAKNNQPQHF. DNA of the CDR3: TGTGCCAGTAGTACGGTGGACAGGGGGCAGGCGAAAAACAATCAGCCCCAGCATTTT. The V call is TRBV19, the J call TRBJ1-5; 11 bases line up with TRBD1. J was trimmed by 3 bases and V by 4 bases; bases with no gene match: 14. Germline CDR1 and CDR2: LNHDA and SQIVND (reference sequence). The CDR3 runs 19 residues.

The J gene is TRBJ2-1, the V gene TRBV5-4; no clear D. The CDR3 loop spans 13 amino acids. Germline CDR1 is SGHNT and CDR2 is YYREEE (reference sequence). Trimming removed 0 bases from V and 8 bases from J, with 9 bases in between. CDR3 sequence (DNA): TGTGCCAGCAGCTTGGTGGGTCAGGATGAGCAGTTCTTC. Its protein product is CASSLVGQDEQFF.

This sequence joins TRBV19 and TRBJ1-6; 8 bases line up with TRBD1. The CDR3 is made up of 14 amino acids. Trimming cost V 7 bases and J 8 bases; bases outside gene matches: 7. The germline V gene has CDR1 LNHDA and CDR2 SQIVND (reference sequence). The DNA for the CDR3 is TGTGCCAGTACCTTGACAGGGGTAGATTCACCCCTCCACTTT. Translated, it gives CASTLTGVDSPLHF. Combining the CDR3 with reference TRBV19 and TRBJ1-6 gives the whole variable domain DGGITQSPKYLFRKEGQNVTLSCEQNLNHDAMYWYRQDPGQGLRLIYYSQIVNDFQKGDIAEGYSVSREKKESFPLTVTSAQKNPTAFYLCASTLTGVDSPLHFGNGTRLTVT.